What follows are 20 T cell receptor beta chains derived from one specimen sequenced in a study of T-cell reconstitution after alpha-beta-depleted transplantation in children. Construction of the TCRbeta library involved unique molecular identifiers. TCRdb redid the calling of the PCR reads with MiXCR, one entry per CDR3 protein. The sample records some 840,000 distinct CDR3 sequences, roughly 15% being singletons. Source: PBMCs, mostly from graft donor cells, taken 360 days after TCRalphabeta/CD19-depleted stem cell transplant. The receptors shown here come from a male patient between 5 and 17 years old who had a stem cell transplant for acute lymphoblastic leukemia, so the T cells may come from the graft donor.

This clonotype was counted between two and nine times. The chain couples TRBV5-5 to TRBJ1-4; 8 bases agree with TRBD1. The CDR3 is made up of 15 amino acids. Unmatched junction bases numbered 9, after V lost 2 bases and J lost 9 bases. Germline CDR1 reads SGHKS; CDR2 reads YYEKEE (reference sequence). This CDR3 is CASSFAGTGRQKLFF. The CDR3 DNA reads TGTGCCAGCAGCTTTGCCGGGACAGGTCGTCAAAAACTGTTTTTT.

This clonotype was counted ten times or more. This chain joins TRBV5-1 and TRBJ2-4; D is tentatively TRBD1 or TRBD2 (5 bases each). This CDR3 is built from 15 residues. V was pared by 2 bases and J by 1 base, with 10 bases between. Germline values: CDR1 SGHRS, CDR2 YFSETQ. The CDR3 loop reads CASSFEGSAKNIQYF. Here the CDR3 DNA reads TGCGCCAGCAGCTTCGAGGGGTCGGCCAAAAACATTCAGTACTTC.

This clonotype was found a few times. The chain combines TRBV10-3 with TRBJ2-1, with 11 bases fitting TRBD2. V lost 0 bases and J lost 9; bases outside the gene matches: 4. Germline values: CDR1 ENHRY, CDR2 SYGVKD. CDR3 length: 15 amino acids. CDR3 loop: CAISESLTSGVEQFF. The DNA for the CDR3 is TGTGCCATCAGTGAGTCTTTGACTAGCGGGGTTGAGCAGTTCTTC.

V usage is TRBV14 and J usage is TRBJ2-2; D remains unclear. Germline values: CDR1 SGHDN, CDR2 FVKESK. V lost 3 bases, J lost 11 bases, and 7 bases lay in between. This CDR3 region has 11 residues. CDR3 in DNA: TGTGCCAGCAGCCACATTGGTGAGCTGTTTTTT. Its translation: CASSHIGELFF.

The V and J genes are TRBV12-3 or TRBV12-4 and TRBJ1-1; 8 nucleotides agree with TRBD1. J gave up 4 bases and V 4 bases, and 8 bases lay outside the gene matches. The CDR3 totals 15 residues. CDR3 sequence reads: CASSYASGGSTEAFF. CDR3 coding DNA: TGTGCCAGCAGTTACGCCTCAGGGGGCTCCACTGAAGCTTTCTTT.

The chain links TRBV12-3 or TRBV12-4 to TRBJ2-7; TRBD1 is a possible D gene (6 bases). CDR3 size: 14 residues. V lost 5 bases to trimming and J lost 6 bases, with 17 bases between them. In DNA form, the CDR3 reads TGTGCCAGCAGTGTTACAGTCAGGGGTTTCGAGCAGTACTTC. Translated: CASSVTVRGFEQYF.

The gene calls are TRBV12-2 and TRBJ2-3. TRBV12-2 is designated a pseudogene. CDR3 length: 15 residues. The CDR3 is CASRSSGKGTDTQYF. The CDR3 bases are TGTGCAAGTCGCTCTAGCGGGAAAGGCACAGATACGCAGTATTTT.

The chain recombines TRBV4-2 with TRBJ2-1; TRBD2 matches 12 bases. The CDR3 has 16 residues. J lost 6 bases, V lost 2 bases, and 5 bases had no gene match. Germline V lookup: CDR1 LGHNA, CDR2 YNFKEQ. The CDR3 nucleotides read TGTGCCAGCAGCCAATCTCTAGCGGGAGGGGGCAATGAGCAGTTCTTC. Translation gives CASSQSLAGGGNEQFF.

This sequence joins TRBV29-1 and TRBJ1-3; a weak D match, TRBD1 (5 bases). Germline CDR1 and CDR2: SQVTM and ANQGSEA. The V and J ends lost 6 bases and 0 bases respectively, with 9 bases between them. This CDR3 is 13 amino acids long. CDR3 nucleotides: TGCAGCGTGGGGCCGAGCTCTGGAAACACCATATATTTT. Amino acids: CSVGPSSGNTIYF.

This clonotype was observed a few times. V is TRBV29-1 and J is TRBJ2-7; D may be TRBD1 (7 bases). CDR3 length equals 17 residues. V lost 5 bases, J lost 0 bases, and 23 bases lay in between. Germline V lookup: CDR1 SQVTM, CDR2 ANQGSEA. The CDR3 is CSVPSRLGQGGSYEQYF. The DNA of the CDR3 is TGCAGCGTTCCCTCGAGGTTGGGGCAGGGGGGCTCCTACGAGCAGTACTTC.

This clonotype was counted at least ten times. The chain has TRBV4-1 and TRBJ2-7; no firm D call. Germline V gene sequence: CDR1 MGHRA, CDR2 YSYEKL. V lost 0 bases to trimming and J lost 3 bases, with 6 bases between them. The CDR3 sequence is 13 residues long. In DNA, the CDR3 is TGCGCCAGCAGCCAAGAATACCTCTACGAGCAGTACTTC. It codes for CASSQEYLYEQYF.

V is TRBV5-1 and J is TRBJ2-3; D may be TRBD1 (5 bases). Trimming stripped 4 bases from V and 6 bases from J, with 18 bases between. The CDR3 runs to 15 residues. The germline CDR1 and CDR2 sequences are SGHRS and YFSETQ. The CDR3 loop is CASSDRKGPEDTQYF. CDR3 nucleotides: TGCGCCAGCAGCGACCGTAAGGGGCCAGAGGATACGCAGTATTTT.

This clonotype was observed a handful of times. V gene TRBV7-6 combines with J gene TRBJ2-7, with 7 bases identical to TRBD1. Germline V gene data show CDR1 as SGHVS and CDR2 as FNYEAQ. Trimming removed 6 bases from V and 2 bases from J; junction bases left unmatched: 7. The CDR3 covers 14 residues. The CDR3 protein is CASRPDQGAYEQYF. CDR3 DNA sequence: TGTGCCAGCAGGCCCGATCAGGGGGCCTACGAGCAGTACTTC.

The chain combines TRBV15 with TRBJ2-7; D uncertain. Per germline, CDR1 LNHNV and CDR2 YYDKDF (reference sequence). V was trimmed by 0 bases and J by 5 bases, leaving 20 bases between them. The CDR3 runs to 17 residues. In DNA, the CDR3 is TGTGCCACCAGCAGAGATCTCATGGCAGCTGGCAGCAACGAGCAGTACTTC. This codes for CATSRDLMAAGSNEQYF. The full variable domain, in which reference TRBV15 and TRBJ2-7 provide the parts outside the CDR3, is DAMVIQNPRYQVTQFGKPVTLSCSQTLNHNVMYWYQQKSSQAPKLLFHYYDKDFNNEADTPDNFQSRRPNTSFCFLDIRSPGLGDTAMYLCATSRDLMAAGSNEQYFGPGTRLTVT.

V and J are TRBV19 and TRBJ2-7; TRBD1 is a possible D gene (6 bases). The V gene lost 10 bases and the J gene lost 2 bases, with 12 bases spanning the gap. The CDR3 is made up of 12 amino acids. Germline CDR1 LNHDA, CDR2 SQIVND (reference sequence). CDR3 nucleotides: TGTGCCACCCAGGGGCACCCCTACGAGCAGTACTTC. Its translation is CATQGHPYEQYF.

The sample holds many counts of this clonotype. The rearrangement links TRBV18 to TRBJ1-5, with 7 bases matching TRBD1. V gave up 5 bases and J gave up 5 bases; unmatched junction bases: 9. This CDR3 comprises 15 residues. Looked up from germline, CDR1 is KGHSH and CDR2 is LQKENI. The CDR3 DNA is TGTGCCAGCTCAGACATGACAGGGTACGATCAGCCCCAGCATTTT. Amino acid sequence: CASSDMTGYDQPQHF.

CDR3 nucleotide sequence: TGTGCCAGCAGCGGCCACGACCCGGTAGCCTTCGAAAAACTGTTTTTT. This codes for CASSGHDPVAFEKLFF. The V call is TRBV7-9, the J call TRBJ1-4; no clear D gene. The germline CDR1 and CDR2 sequences are SEHNR and FQNEAQ (reference sequence). The CDR3 runs 16 residues. Trimming cost V 5 bases and J 8 bases, with 21 bases left between them.

V usage is TRBV5-1 and J usage is TRBJ2-2, with D maybe TRBD2 (5 bases). V shed 4 bases and J shed 6 bases, with 16 bases lying between them. The CDR3 spans 15 residues. Germline lookup yields CDR1 SGHRS and CDR2 YFSETQ. CDR3 DNA: TGCGCCAGCAGCCGACCCTCTGGAGGTCCCGGGGAGCTGTTTTTT. This sequence encodes CASSRPSGGPGELFF.

J is TRBJ2-1 and V is TRBV4-1; TRBD1 aligns across 11 bases. Germline V gene data show CDR1 as MGHRA and CDR2 as YSYEKL. The CDR3 spans 15 residues. V trimming: 3 bases; J trimming: 12 bases; junction bases outside the gene matches: 10. This chain's CDR3 is CASSQPRDRGITQFF. CDR3 nucleotide sequence: TGCGCCAGCAGCCAGCCCCGGGACAGGGGGATCACGCAGTTCTTC.

The rearrangement uses TRBV7-2 and TRBJ2-7; D is possibly TRBD1 or TRBD2 (5 bases each). The germline V and J ends were trimmed by 3 bases and 7 bases, with 16 bases remaining between them. Germline V gene sequence: CDR1 SGHTA, CDR2 FQGNSA. CDR3 length equals 14 residues. As DNA, the CDR3 is TGTGCCAGCAGCTTTGGGACCGCCAGAGCTGAGCAGTACTTC. This gives the protein CASSFGTARAEQYF.